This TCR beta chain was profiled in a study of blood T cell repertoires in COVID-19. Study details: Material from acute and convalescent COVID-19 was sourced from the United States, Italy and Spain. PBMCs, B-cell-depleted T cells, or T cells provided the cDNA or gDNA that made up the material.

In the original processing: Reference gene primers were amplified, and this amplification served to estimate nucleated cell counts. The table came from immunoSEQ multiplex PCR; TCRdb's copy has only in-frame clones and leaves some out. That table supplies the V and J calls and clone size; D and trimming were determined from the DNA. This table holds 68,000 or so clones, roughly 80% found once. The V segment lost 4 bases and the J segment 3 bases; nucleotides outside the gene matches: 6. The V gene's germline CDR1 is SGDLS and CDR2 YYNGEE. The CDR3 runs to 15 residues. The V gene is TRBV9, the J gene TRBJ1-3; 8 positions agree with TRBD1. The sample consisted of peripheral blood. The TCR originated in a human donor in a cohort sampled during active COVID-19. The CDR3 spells CASSPDRVGGNTIYF. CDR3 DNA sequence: TGTGCCAGCAGCCCGGACAGGGTCGGTGGAAACACCATATATTTT.